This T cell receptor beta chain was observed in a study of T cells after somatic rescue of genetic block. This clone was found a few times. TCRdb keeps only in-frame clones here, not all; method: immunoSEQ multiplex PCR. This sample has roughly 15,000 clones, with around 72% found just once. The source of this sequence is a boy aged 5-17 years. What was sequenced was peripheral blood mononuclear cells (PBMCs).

CDR3 sequence (DNA): TGTGCCAGTATGAGGACAGGGGGCTACGAGCAGTACTTC. Translating it yields CASMRTGGYEQYF. The V call is TRBV19, the J call TRBJ2-7, with TRBD1 matching over 10 bases. CDR3 length: 13 amino acids. Per the germline V gene, CDR1 is LNHDA and CDR2 is SQIVND (reference sequence). V trimming: 7 bases; J trimming: 3 bases; junction bases outside the gene matches: 3. Complete variable domain (other parts from reference TRBV19 and TRBJ2-7): DGGITQSPKYLFRKEGQNVTLSCEQNLNHDAMYWYRQDPGQGLRLIYYSQIVNDFQKGDIAEGYSVSREKKESFPLTVTSAQKNPTAFYLCASMRTGGYEQYFGPGTRLTVT.